The entry that follows covers one T cell receptor beta chain sequence. Its specificity is not known. The entry originates in a study of cytomegalovirus exposure and HLA in healthy donors. Points from the study as a whole: For cytomegalovirus status, the classifier reportedly gave diagnoses with high specificity and sensitivity.

Researchers ran the PCR with 60 Vbeta and 13 Jbeta primers. This table comes from immunoSEQ multiplex PCR, and its TCRdb copy is limited to in-frame clones, with some not included. The sample records over 150,000 clones, 77% being singletons. The germline V gene encodes CDR1 GTSNPN and CDR2 SVGIG (reference sequence). The CDR3 is 13 amino acids. Trimming cost V 4 bases and J 2 bases, with 9 bases left between them. The sequence was collected from a woman between 40 and 50 years old in good health and CMV-seropositive. This chain connects TRBV30 to TRBJ1-5, with D perhaps TRBD1 (5 bases). The sequenced sample consisted of PBMCs. CDR3 in DNA: TGTGCCTGGAAAGGGGCCGGCAATCAGCCCCAGCATTTT. Translation: CAWKGAGNQPQHF.